These T cell receptor beta chains were read from a single sample in a study of T cells in Graves' hyperthyroidism and ophthalmopathy. Using its own MiXCR run on the multiplex PCR reads, TCRdb lists one record per CDR3 protein. Among hundreds of thousands of distinct CDR3 sequences listed, roughly 15% were seen once. Sequencing was carried out using blood. All receptors come from a woman aged 40 to 49 with Graves' ophthalmopathy. Each CDR3 is given with its conserved first and last residue. Each record gives: D gene, J gene, V gene, CDR3 protein. The D gene is left open where the match is weak.

>TRBD2|TRBJ2-5|TRBV7-9
CASSPTRGTRQETQYF
>TRBD2|TRBJ2-3|TRBV29-1
CSVDLSGSSTDTQYF
>-|TRBJ2-2|TRBV12-3/TRBV12-4
CASTPTAGELFF
>TRBD1|TRBJ2-7|TRBV6-1
CASNTGGPYEQYF
>-|TRBJ2-7|TRBV11-3
CASSFRRFEQYF
>TRBD1|TRBJ1-1|TRBV3-1
CASSQGRKGAANTEAFF
>TRBD2|TRBJ2-7|TRBV7-2
CASSPTSGRARHF
>TRBD1|TRBJ2-7|TRBV19
CASSMKQGSYEQYF
>TRBD2|TRBJ2-5|TRBV12-3/TRBV12-4
CANRSRTSGQETQYF
>TRBD1|TRBJ2-5|TRBV12-3/TRBV12-4
CASSTRDRRETQYF
>-|TRBJ2-7|TRBV20-1
CSASRLSVYEQYF
>-|TRBJ1-5|TRBV28
CASSFLGSGDQPQHF
>TRBD1|TRBJ1-1|TRBV2
CASSGTGTVNTEAFF
>TRBD2|TRBJ2-1|TRBV24-1
CATSETGTSGPEGQFF
>-|TRBJ2-5|TRBV12-3/TRBV12-4
CASSARGWAPIGETQYF